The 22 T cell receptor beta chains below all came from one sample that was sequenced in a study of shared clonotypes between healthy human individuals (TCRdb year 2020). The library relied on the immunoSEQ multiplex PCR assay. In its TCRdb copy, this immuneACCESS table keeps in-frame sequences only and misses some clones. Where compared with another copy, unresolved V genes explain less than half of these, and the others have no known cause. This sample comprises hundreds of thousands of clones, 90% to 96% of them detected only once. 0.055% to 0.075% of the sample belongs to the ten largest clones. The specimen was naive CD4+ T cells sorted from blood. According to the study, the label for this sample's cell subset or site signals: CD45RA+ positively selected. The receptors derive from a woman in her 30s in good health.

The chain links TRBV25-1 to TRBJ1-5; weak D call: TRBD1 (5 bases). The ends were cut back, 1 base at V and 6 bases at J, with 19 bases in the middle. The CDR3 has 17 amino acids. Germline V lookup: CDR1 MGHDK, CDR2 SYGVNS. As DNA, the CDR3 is TGTGCCAGCAGTGAATCCAGTGGGTTGGGGACGGCTCAGCCCCAGCATTTT. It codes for CASSESSGLGTAQPQHF.

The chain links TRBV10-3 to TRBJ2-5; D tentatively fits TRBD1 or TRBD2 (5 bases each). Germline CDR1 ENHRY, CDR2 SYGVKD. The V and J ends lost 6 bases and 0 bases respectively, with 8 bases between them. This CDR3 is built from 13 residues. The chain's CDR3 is CAISSGHQETQYF. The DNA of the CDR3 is TGTGCCATCAGCTCGGGACACCAAGAGACCCAGTACTTC.

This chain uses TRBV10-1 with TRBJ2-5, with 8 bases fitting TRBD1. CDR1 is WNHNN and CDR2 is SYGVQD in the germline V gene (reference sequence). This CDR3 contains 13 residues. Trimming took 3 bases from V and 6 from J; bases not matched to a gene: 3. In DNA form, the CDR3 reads TGCGCCAGCAGTGAACAGGGGGATAAGACCCAGTACTTC. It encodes CASSEQGDKTQYF.

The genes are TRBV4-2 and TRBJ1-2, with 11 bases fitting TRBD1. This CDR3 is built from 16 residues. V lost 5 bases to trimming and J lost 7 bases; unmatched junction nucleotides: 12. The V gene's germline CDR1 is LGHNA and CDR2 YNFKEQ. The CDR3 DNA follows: TGTGCCAGCAGCAACCGCCCGGGACAGGGGGAGGCTGGCTACACCTTC. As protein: CASSNRPGQGEAGYTF.

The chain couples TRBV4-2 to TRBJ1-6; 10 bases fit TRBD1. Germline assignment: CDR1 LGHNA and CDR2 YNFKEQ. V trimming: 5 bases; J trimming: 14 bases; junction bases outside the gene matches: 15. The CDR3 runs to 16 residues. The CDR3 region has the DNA TGTGCCAGCAGCTTACCGACAGGGGGCGGCCTTAGGGCCCTCCACTTT. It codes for CASSLPTGGGLRALHF.

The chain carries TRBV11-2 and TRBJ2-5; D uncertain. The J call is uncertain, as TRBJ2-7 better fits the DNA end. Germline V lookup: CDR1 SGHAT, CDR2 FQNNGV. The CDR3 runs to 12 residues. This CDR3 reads CASSLRPYEQYF. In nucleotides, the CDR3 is TGTGCCAGCAGCTTACGGCCCTACGAGCAGTACTTC.

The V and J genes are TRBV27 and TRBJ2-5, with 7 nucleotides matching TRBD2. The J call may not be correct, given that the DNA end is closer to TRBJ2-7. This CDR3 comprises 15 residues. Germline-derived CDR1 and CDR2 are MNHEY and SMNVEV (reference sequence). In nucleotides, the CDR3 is TGTGCCAGCAGTTTATCCTCCGGCAGGGAGGGCGAGCAGTACTTC. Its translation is CASSLSSGREGEQYF.

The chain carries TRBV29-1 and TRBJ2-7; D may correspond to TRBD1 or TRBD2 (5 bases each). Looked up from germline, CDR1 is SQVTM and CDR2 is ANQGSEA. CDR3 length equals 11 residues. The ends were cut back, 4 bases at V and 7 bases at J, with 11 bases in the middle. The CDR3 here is CSVAGSGEQYF. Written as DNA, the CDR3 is TGCAGCGTTGCAGGGTCGGGGGAGCAGTACTTC.

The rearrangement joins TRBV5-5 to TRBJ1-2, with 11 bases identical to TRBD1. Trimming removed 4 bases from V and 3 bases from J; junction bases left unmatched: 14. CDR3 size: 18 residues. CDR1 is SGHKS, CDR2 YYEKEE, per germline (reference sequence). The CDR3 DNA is TGTGCCAGCAGCCCGGGATGGGACAGGGGGTATAGAGACTATGGCTACACCTTC. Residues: CASSPGWDRGYRDYGYTF.

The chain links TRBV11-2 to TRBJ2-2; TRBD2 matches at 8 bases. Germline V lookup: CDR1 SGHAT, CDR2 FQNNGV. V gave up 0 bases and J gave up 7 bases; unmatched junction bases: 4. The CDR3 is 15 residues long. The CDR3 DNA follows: TGTGCCAGCAGCTTAGATCACGGGAGGGTCGGGGAGCTGTTTTTT. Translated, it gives CASSLDHGRVGELFF.

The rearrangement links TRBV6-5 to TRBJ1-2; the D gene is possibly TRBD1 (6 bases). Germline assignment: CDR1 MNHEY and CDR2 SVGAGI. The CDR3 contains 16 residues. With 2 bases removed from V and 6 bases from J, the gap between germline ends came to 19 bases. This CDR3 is CASSYRAARSGDGYTF. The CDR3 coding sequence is TGTGCCAGCAGTTACAGGGCCGCCCGGTCAGGGGATGGCTACACCTTC.

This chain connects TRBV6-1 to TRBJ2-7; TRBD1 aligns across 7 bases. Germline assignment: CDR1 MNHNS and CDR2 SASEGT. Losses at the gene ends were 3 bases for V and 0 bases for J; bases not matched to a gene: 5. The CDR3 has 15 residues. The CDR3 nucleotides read TGTGCCAGCAGTGACTTAGGACAGGCCTCCTACGAGCAGTACTTC. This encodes CASSDLGQASYEQYF.

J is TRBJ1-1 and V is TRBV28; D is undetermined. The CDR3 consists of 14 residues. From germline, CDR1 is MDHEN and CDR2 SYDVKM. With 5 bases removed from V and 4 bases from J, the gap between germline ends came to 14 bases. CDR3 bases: TGTGCCAGCAGTCTATACCTTCAAGGCACTGAAGCTTTCTTT. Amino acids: CASSLYLQGTEAFF.

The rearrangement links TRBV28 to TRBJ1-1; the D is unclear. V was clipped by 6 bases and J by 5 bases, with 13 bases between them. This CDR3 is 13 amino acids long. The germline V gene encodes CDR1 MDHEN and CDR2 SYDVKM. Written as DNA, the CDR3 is TGTGCCAGCAGACCGGGTGTGGGTACTGAAGCTTTCTTT. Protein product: CASRPGVGTEAFF.

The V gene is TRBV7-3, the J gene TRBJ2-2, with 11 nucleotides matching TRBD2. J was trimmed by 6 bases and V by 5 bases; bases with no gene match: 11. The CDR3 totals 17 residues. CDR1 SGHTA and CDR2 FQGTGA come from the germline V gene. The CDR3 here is CASSPRYSGRASGELFF. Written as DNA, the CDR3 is TGTGCCAGCAGCCCCCGTTATAGCGGGAGGGCCTCCGGGGAGCTGTTTTTT.

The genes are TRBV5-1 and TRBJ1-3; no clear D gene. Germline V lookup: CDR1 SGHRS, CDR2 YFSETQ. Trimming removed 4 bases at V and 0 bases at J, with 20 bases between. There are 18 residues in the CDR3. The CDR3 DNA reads TGCGCCAGCAGCCCAGCTACCCACCTCTTAGTCTCTGGAAACACCATATATTTT. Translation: CASSPATHLLVSGNTIYF.

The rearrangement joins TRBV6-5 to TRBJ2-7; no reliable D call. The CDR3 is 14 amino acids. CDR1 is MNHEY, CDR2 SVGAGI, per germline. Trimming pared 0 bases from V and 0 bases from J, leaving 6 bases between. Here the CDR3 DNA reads TGTGCCAGCAGTTACTCGAAGCTCTCCTACGAGCAGTACTTC. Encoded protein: CASSYSKLSYEQYF.

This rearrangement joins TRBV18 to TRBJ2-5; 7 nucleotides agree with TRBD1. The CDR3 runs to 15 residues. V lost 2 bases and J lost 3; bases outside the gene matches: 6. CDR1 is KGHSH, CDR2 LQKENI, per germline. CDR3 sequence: CASSPVLGTEETQYF. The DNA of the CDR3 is TGTGCCAGCTCACCAGTGCTTGGGACAGAAGAGACCCAGTACTTC.

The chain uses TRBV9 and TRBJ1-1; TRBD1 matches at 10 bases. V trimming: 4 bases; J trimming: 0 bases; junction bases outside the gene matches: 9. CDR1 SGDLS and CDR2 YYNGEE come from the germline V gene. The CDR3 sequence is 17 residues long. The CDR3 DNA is TGTGCCAGCAGCCCGACAGTGGGACAGGGGATGAACACTGAAGCTTTCTTT. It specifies CASSPTVGQGMNTEAFF.

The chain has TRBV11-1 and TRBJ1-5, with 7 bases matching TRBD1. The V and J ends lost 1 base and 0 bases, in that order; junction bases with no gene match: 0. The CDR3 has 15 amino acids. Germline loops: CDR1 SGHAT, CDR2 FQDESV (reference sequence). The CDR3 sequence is CASSLGQGSNQPQHF. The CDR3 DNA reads TGTGCCAGCAGCTTAGGACAGGGTAGCAATCAGCCCCAGCATTTT.

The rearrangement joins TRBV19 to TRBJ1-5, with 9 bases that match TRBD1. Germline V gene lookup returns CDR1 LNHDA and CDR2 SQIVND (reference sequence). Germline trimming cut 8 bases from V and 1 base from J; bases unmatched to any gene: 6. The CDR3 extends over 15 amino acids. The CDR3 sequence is CASADRGGSNQPQHF. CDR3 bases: TGTGCCAGTGCGGACAGGGGAGGGAGCAATCAGCCCCAGCATTTT.

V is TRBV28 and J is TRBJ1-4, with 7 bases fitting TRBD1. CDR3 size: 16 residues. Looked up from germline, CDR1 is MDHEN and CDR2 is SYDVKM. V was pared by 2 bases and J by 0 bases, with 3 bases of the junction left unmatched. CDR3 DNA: TGTGCCAGCAGTTTAGCGGGGACAGCAACTAATGAAAAACTGTTTTTT. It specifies CASSLAGTATNEKLFF.